This TCR beta chain stems from a study of shared clonotypes between healthy human individuals. Data came from immunoSEQ multiplex PCR; TCRdb stores just in-frame clones and leaves some out. The sample lists over a million clones, around 82% occurring once. Worth noting for this clone: Other DNA variants within this sample encode the same CDR3.

V lost 4 bases and J lost 2; bases outside the gene matches: 1. The CDR3 length is 13 residues. The germline V gene has CDR1 KGHSH and CDR2 LQKENI. Material for sequencing was memory CD4+ T cells from PBMCs. Specified subset: CD45RA-negative fraction. The V call is TRBV18, the J call TRBJ1-1; TRBD1 matches at 7 bases. This sequence was found in a man aged 18 to 29 in good health. Some clones in this sample may be carry-over from other donors' samples. The CDR3 nucleotides are TGTGCCAGCTCACAGGGGGCAAACACTGAAGCTTTCTTT. It codes for CASSQGANTEAFF.